These 21 T cell receptor beta chains were sequenced from one sample in a study of shared clonotypes between healthy human individuals. Measured with immunoSEQ multiplex PCR; TCRdb has only the in-frame clones, and not every one. The data show 2 million to 2.5 million clones, approximately 95% seen once. The material sequenced was naive CD4+ T cells from PBMCs. Subset noted: CD45RA+ positively selected. The receptor source for this set is a man aged 18 to 35 in good health. Some clones in this sample may be carry-over from other donors' samples.

This CDR3 is CASSPLGRDYHYEQYF. CDR3 nucleotides: TGCGCCAGCAGCCCGCTAGGCAGGGACTACCACTACGAGCAGTACTTC. V and J are TRBV5-1 and TRBJ2-7; 7 nucleotides line up with TRBD2. J lost 3 bases, V lost 4 bases, and 13 bases had no gene match. Germline V lookup: CDR1 SGHRS, CDR2 YFSETQ. CDR3 length: 16 residues.

In this sample, this clone turned up a few times. This chain uses TRBV2 with TRBJ1-1; D remains ambiguous. The CDR3 covers 11 residues. The germline V gene encodes CDR1 SNHLY and CDR2 FYNNEI. The ends were cut back, 8 bases at V and 4 bases at J, with 8 bases in the middle. The CDR3 sequence is CASGSFTEAFF. Here the CDR3 DNA reads TGTGCCAGCGGGAGCTTCACTGAAGCTTTCTTT.

The V gene is TRBV28, the J gene TRBJ1-3, with D unresolved. Germline CDR1 and CDR2: MDHEN and SYDVKM. With 6 bases removed from V and 1 base from J, the gap between germline ends came to 10 bases. The CDR3 is 14 residues long. The CDR3 DNA reads TGTGCCAGCAGCCAGGCTACTTCTGGAAACACCATATATTTT. It encodes CASSQATSGNTIYF.

The gene calls are TRBV4-2 and TRBJ2-5; 9 positions agree with TRBD2. Germline lookup yields CDR1 LGHNA and CDR2 YNFKEQ. The CDR3 sequence is 18 residues long. Trimming took 0 bases from V and 5 from J; bases not matched to a gene: 13. In nucleotides, the CDR3 is TGTGCCAGCAGCCAAGATCTTTTCGCGGGAGGGCCGGAGGAGACCCAGTACTTC. The encoded protein is CASSQDLFAGGPEETQYF.

The chain carries TRBV6-5 and TRBJ2-7; no clear D gene. V gave up 0 bases and J gave up 5 bases, with 11 bases separating them. This CDR3 has 14 amino acids. Germline V gives CDR1 MNHEY, CDR2 SVGAGI. The CDR3 reads CASSYSGLGDEQYF. CDR3 in DNA: TGTGCCAGCAGTTACTCGGGGTTGGGCGACGAGCAGTACTTC.

This clone was picked up a small number of times. The same CDR3 can be traced to other DNA sequences in this sample. J is TRBJ2-7 and V is TRBV7-2; a possible D gene is TRBD1 (6 bases). This CDR3 region has 13 residues. Trimming pared 1 base from V and 3 bases from J, leaving 7 bases between. Per the germline V gene, CDR1 is SGHTA and CDR2 is FQGNSA. CDR3 loop: CASSLEQGYEQYF. The DNA of the CDR3 is TGTGCCAGCAGCTTAGAACAGGGCTACGAGCAGTACTTC.

The genes are TRBV7-8 and TRBJ2-2, with D perhaps matching TRBD2 (6 bases). The CDR3 is 15 residues long. V lost 1 base and J 9 bases, leaving 15 bases between the germline ends. The germline CDR1 and CDR2 sequences are SGHVS and FQNEAQ. In DNA, the CDR3 is TGTGCCAGCAGCTTAGAAGCGGCGGGGAGGAGGGAGCTGTTTTTT. Amino acids: CASSLEAAGRRELFF.

The chain joins TRBV18 to TRBJ1-2; D not certain. Deletions cut 2 bases from V and 7 bases from J, with 14 bases between. CDR3 length: 14 amino acids. Germline values: CDR1 KGHSH, CDR2 LQKENI. For the CDR3, the DNA is TGTGCCAGCTCACCATCGCAACCCCTGGGTGGCTACACCTTC. It specifies CASSPSQPLGGYTF.

Here the CDR3 reads CASSQVGASDRTDTQYF. DNA of the CDR3: TGTGCCAGCAGCCAGGTTGGGGCTAGCGACCGCACAGATACGCAGTATTTT. The rearrangement uses TRBV4-2 and TRBJ2-3; TRBD2 might be the D (6 bases). With 3 bases removed from V and 1 base from J, the gap between germline ends came to 17 bases. CDR1 and CDR2 from the germline V gene are LGHNA and YNFKEQ. This CDR3 comprises 17 residues.

The chain is built from TRBV10-1 and TRBJ2-5; 10 bases fit TRBD2. Germline V gene data show CDR1 as WNHNN and CDR2 as SYGVQD (reference sequence). V was pared by 6 bases and J by 1 base, with 5 bases of the junction left unmatched. The CDR3 covers 15 residues. The CDR3 spells CASRGLAAPQETQYF. Here the CDR3 DNA reads TGCGCCAGCAGAGGACTAGCGGCACCCCAAGAGACCCAGTACTTC.

CDR3 amino acids: CAWSVTGLAYYNEQFF. The CDR3, as DNA: TGTGCCTGGAGTGTCACGGGACTAGCGTACTACAATGAGCAGTTCTTC. The chain has TRBV30 and TRBJ2-1, with 10 bases aligning to TRBD2. The CDR3 has 16 residues. From germline, CDR1 is GTSNPN and CDR2 SVGIG (reference sequence). The ends lost 0 bases at V and 3 bases at J; junction bases unmatched: 5.

The rearrangement uses TRBV10-2 and TRBJ2-3; TRBD2 aligns across 12 bases. This CDR3 has 17 amino acids. After removal of 3 bases from V and 3 bases from J, the junction contained 7 bases not matched to a gene. The germline V gene encodes CDR1 WSHSY and CDR2 SAAADI. CDR3 nucleotides: TGCGCCAGCAGTGATCTGCTAGCGGGAGGGCTTACAGATACGCAGTATTTT. Amino acids: CASSDLLAGGLTDTQYF.

In nucleotides, the CDR3 is TGTGCCAGCAGCCTAGACGGACGGGGAGGCATCTACAATGAGCAGTTCTTC. Translating gives CASSLDGRGGIYNEQFF. The chain employs TRBV28 and TRBJ2-1; tentative D call: TRBD2 (6 bases). The germline V and J ends were trimmed by 6 bases and 3 bases, with 21 bases remaining between them. This CDR3 is built from 17 residues. Per germline, CDR1 MDHEN and CDR2 SYDVKM.

DNA for the CDR3: TGCGCCAGCAGTGATGGGGGTCCCAAAAACATTCAGTACTTC. It encodes CASSDGGPKNIQYF. This chain joins TRBV10-2 and TRBJ2-4; D may match TRBD1 or TRBD2 (5 bases each). CDR1 and CDR2 (germline): WSHSY, SAAADI. V dropped 3 bases and J dropped 2 bases, with 8 bases sitting between them. CDR3 length equals 14 residues.

The chain combines TRBV10-1 with TRBJ2-7; 9 bases map to TRBD1. This CDR3 has 15 amino acids. The germline CDR1 and CDR2 sequences are WNHNN and SYGVQD (reference sequence). Unmatched junction bases numbered 6, after V lost 6 bases and J lost 0 bases. CDR3 sequence (DNA): TGCGCCAGCAGACTCGGACAGGGGAGCTCCTACGAGCAGTACTTC. Protein sequence: CASRLGQGSSYEQYF.

The CDR3 DNA reads as TGTGCCAGCAGCACACCTGGGCGGAACACGGGAGAGCAGTACTTC. Its translation: CASSTPGRNTGEQYF. This sequence joins TRBV28 and TRBJ2-7; D may be TRBD2 (5 bases). Germline V lookup: CDR1 MDHEN, CDR2 SYDVKM. The CDR3 covers 15 residues. Between the trimmed V and J ends, which lost 6 bases and 7 bases, there was a span of 22 bases.

This sequence joins TRBV29-1 and TRBJ2-7, with a weak D call TRBD2 (5 bases). Germline loops: CDR1 SQVTM, CDR2 ANQGSEA. The CDR3 has 12 amino acids. V was shortened by 4 bases and J by 4 bases, with 11 bases between the two germline ends. The CDR3 reads CSVGGRTYEQYF. CDR3 nucleotides: TGCAGCGTTGGTGGCAGGACTTACGAGCAGTACTTC.

V usage is TRBV5-1 and J usage is TRBJ2-2; TRBD2 matches at 9 bases. The CDR3 runs 17 residues. CDR1 SGHRS and CDR2 YFSETQ come from the germline V gene. V was pared by 0 bases and J by 4 bases, with 7 bases of the junction left unmatched. In DNA, the CDR3 is TGCGCCAGCAGCTTGGTGGCTAGCGGGACGGGCACCGGGGAGCTGTTTTTT. Its protein is CASSLVASGTGTGELFF.

The chain combines TRBV7-9 with TRBJ2-1; D remains ambiguous. CDR1 SEHNR and CDR2 FQNEAQ come from the germline V gene (reference sequence). The length of the CDR3 is 13 residues. The V gene lost 2 bases and the J gene lost 5 bases, with 7 bases spanning the gap. The CDR3 sequence is CASSLNRDNEQFF. The CDR3 DNA follows: TGTGCCAGCAGCTTAAATCGGGACAATGAGCAGTTCTTC. Combining the CDR3 with reference TRBV7-9 and TRBJ2-1 gives the whole variable domain DTGVSQNPRHKITKRGQNVTFRCDPISEHNRLYWYRQTLGQGPEFLTYFQNEAQLEKSRLLSDRFSAERPKGSFSTLEIQRTEQGDSAMYLCASSLNRDNEQFFGPGTRLTVL.

In its sample, this clone was seen once. This sample includes further DNA sequences coding for the same CDR3. The V call is TRBV7-2, the J call TRBJ2-1; 7 nucleotides line up with TRBD2. The junction had 2 bases not matched to a gene; V was cut back by 1 base and J by 2 bases. The CDR3 spans 15 residues. Germline CDR1 SGHTA, CDR2 FQGNSA. The CDR3 DNA follows: TGTGCCAGCAGCTTAGGAGGGAGGGCCTACAATGAGCAGTTCTTC. Amino acid sequence: CASSLGGRAYNEQFF.

This clone has just one count. The J gene is TRBJ2-3, the V gene TRBV15; weak D call: TRBD1 (6 bases). The germline CDR1 and CDR2 sequences are LNHNV and YYDKDF (reference sequence). Trimming stripped 5 bases from V and 5 bases from J, with 17 bases between. The CDR3 has 15 residues. CDR3 sequence: CATSPTGRLGDTQYF. The CDR3 region has the DNA TGTGCCACCAGCCCTACAGGGAGATTAGGAGATACGCAGTATTTT.